The 10 T cell receptor beta chains below come from one sample, sequenced in a study of blood T cell repertoires in COVID-19. TCRdb's copy holds only in-frame clones and misses some; the assay was immunoSEQ multiplex PCR. The sample consists of under 95,000 clones, around 80% of them appearing once. The material sequenced was peripheral blood. The receptors here all came from a woman over 75 with acute or convalescent COVID-19.

This sequence joins TRBV6-2 or TRBV6-3 and TRBJ1-5, with TRBD1 as a possible D gene (6 bases). V lost 4 bases and J 7 bases, leaving 11 bases between the germline ends. From germline, CDR1 is MNHEY and CDR2 SVGEGT. The CDR3 totals 13 residues. The CDR3 DNA is TGTGCCAGCAGTTCGGGGGGCTGGCAGCCCCAGCATTTT. Amino acid sequence: CASSSGGWQPQHF.

This chain connects TRBV11-2 to TRBJ1-3; D remains ambiguous. The germline V gene encodes CDR1 SGHAT and CDR2 FQNNGV. This CDR3 contains 14 residues. Trimming took off 0 bases at V and 4 bases at J, with 7 bases between the two ends. The CDR3 protein is CASSLDRHGNTIYF. In nucleotides, the CDR3 is TGTGCCAGCAGCTTAGATAGACACGGAAACACCATATATTTT.

The chain joins TRBV5-4 to TRBJ2-7, with D perhaps matching TRBD2 (5 bases). The germline gives CDR1 SGHNT, CDR2 YYREEE (reference sequence). The CDR3 consists of 13 residues. Trimming took 7 bases from V and 2 from J, leaving 13 bases between them. The CDR3 here is CASYDPGTYEQYF. The DNA of the CDR3 is TGTGCCAGCTATGACCCGGGAACCTACGAGCAGTACTTC.

This chain links TRBV7-9 with TRBJ1-1; weak D call: TRBD1 (6 bases). This CDR3 has 14 residues. Per germline, CDR1 SEHNR and CDR2 FQNEAQ (reference sequence). V lost 5 bases and J lost 3, with 13 bases in between. The CDR3 nucleotides are TGTGCCAGCAGCGCGACAGGAACCGACACTGAAGCTTTCTTT. This gives the protein CASSATGTDTEAFF.

V gene TRBV21-1 combines with J gene TRBJ2-7; the table's TRBD1 call for D was not verified on the DNA. TRBV21-1 is annotated as a pseudogene. The CDR3 runs 14 residues. CDR3 in amino acids: CASSIGGTGYEQYF. The CDR3 DNA sequence: TGTGCCAGCAGCATTGGAGGGACAGGCTACGAGCAGTACTTC.

This clone was observed a handful of times. The chain is built from TRBV19 and TRBJ2-5; 7 nucleotides align to TRBD1. The CDR3 has 14 residues. Germline lookup yields CDR1 LNHDA and CDR2 SQIVND (reference sequence). V trimming: 2 bases; J trimming: 2 bases; junction bases outside the gene matches: 2. The CDR3 is CASSIMGQQETQYF. CDR3 in DNA: TGTGCCAGTAGTATAATGGGACAGCAAGAGACCCAGTACTTC.

This sequence joins TRBV14 and TRBJ2-1; tentatively, D is TRBD1 (5 bases). Trimming shortened V by 4 bases and J by 0 bases, and 16 bases separated the two germline ends. Germline CDR1 is SGHDN and CDR2 is FVKESK. The CDR3 is made up of 17 amino acids. CDR3 DNA sequence: TGTGCCAGCAGCCCGGCGACAGAAAGCCTCTCCTACAATGAGCAGTTCTTC. Protein product: CASSPATESLSYNEQFF.

The gene calls are TRBV7-2 and TRBJ1-5; D is ambiguous. Trimming shortened V by 1 base and J by 3 bases, and 4 bases separated the two germline ends. The germline V gene has CDR1 SGHTA and CDR2 FQGNSA. The CDR3 sequence is 13 residues long. CDR3 DNA: TGTGCCAGCAGCTTAGTAGACAATCAGCCCCAGCATTTT. This sequence encodes CASSLVDNQPQHF.

CDR3 region: CASSLQTSGRTDTQYF. CDR3 DNA: TGTGCCAGCAGCCTGCAGACTAGCGGGAGAACAGATACGCAGTATTTT. The chain employs TRBV11-2 and TRBJ2-3, with TRBD2 matching over 12 bases. The CDR3 is 16 amino acids. The junction had 6 bases not matched to a gene; V was cut back by 5 bases and J by 3 bases. Germline V gene data show CDR1 as SGHAT and CDR2 as FQNNGV.

The rearrangement uses TRBV28 and TRBJ2-5; perhaps TRBD2 as D (5 bases). The CDR3 runs to 13 residues. The germline V gene has CDR1 MDHEN and CDR2 SYDVKM. V was cut by 2 bases and J by 5 bases, with 9 bases left in between. The CDR3 DNA reads as TGTGCCAGCAGTTTAGCCGGGAAGGAGACCCAGTACTTC. Encoded protein: CASSLAGKETQYF.